In this sample, the clone carrying this T cell receptor beta chain turned up many times. Two oligonucleotides, mixed equimolar, formed the beta constant-region primer covering TRBC1 and TRBC2. One entry per CDR3 protein results from TCRdb running MiXCR on the UMI-ligation and nested PCR reads. The data show approximately 89,000 distinct CDR3 sequences, 5.5% to 8.5% seen once. V was pared by 6 bases and J by 5 bases, with 11 bases between. Germline CDR1 is SGHTA and CDR2 is FQGTGA. The CDR3 sequence is 14 residues long. This specimen comes from a study of naive and memory T cell subsets. What was sequenced was central memory CD4+ T cells from blood. This sequence joins TRBV7-3 and TRBJ1-6; possibly TRBD1 for D (6 bases). The TCR comes from a human donor in good health. CDR3: CASSAGTNNSPLHF. The CDR3 coding sequence is TGTGCCAGCAGTGCAGGGACAAATAATTCACCCCTCCACTTT. The full variable domain, completed using reference TRBV7-3 and TRBJ1-6, is GAGVSQTPSNKVTEKGKYVELRCDPISGHTALYWYRQSLGQGPEFLIYFQGTGAADDSGLPNDRFFAVRPEGSVSTLKIQRTERGDSAVYLCASSAGTNNSPLHFGNGTRLTVT.